Each of the 3 T cell receptor beta chains below was sequenced from the same sample in a study of blood T cells in healthy people across ages. Primed by a sample-barcoded 5' primer and a J-beta primer mix, a second PCR proceeded for roughly 6 to 12 cycles. TCRdb reprocessed the 5' RACE reads with MiXCR, giving one entry per CDR3 protein. The repertoire consists of approximately 1,000,000 distinct CDR3 sequences, with under 55% occurring once and the leading ten covering 18%. Sequencing was performed on blood. These receptors were collected from a woman aged 60-70 years in good health.

In regard to this clonotype: A junction end diverges from the germline sequence, so it may reflect a read error. This chain links TRBV4-2 with TRBJ2-1; TRBD1 matches 9 bases. The CDR3 contains 18 residues. The germline V gene encodes CDR1 LGHNA and CDR2 YNFKEQ. The CDR3: CASGQDALQGARGDEQFF. CDR3 nucleotide sequence: TGTGCCAGCGGCCAGGATGCCTTACAGGGGGCGAGAGGCGATGAGCAGTTCTTC.

The chain employs TRBV5-1 and TRBJ2-2, with D tentatively TRBD1 or TRBD2 (5 bases each). V lost 5 bases to trimming and J lost 2 bases, with 10 bases between them. Per the germline V gene, CDR1 is SGHRS and CDR2 is YFSETQ. The CDR3 has 14 residues. The CDR3: CASSRDPNTGELFF. The CDR3 region has the DNA TGCGCCAGCAGTAGGGACCCAAACACCGGGGAGCTGTTTTTT.

This clonotype was recorded a few times. The chain recombines TRBV6-2 or TRBV6-3 with TRBJ2-3, with TRBD2 matching 13 bases. This CDR3 spans 15 amino acids. Per germline, CDR1 MNHEY and CDR2 SVGEGT. J lost 5 bases, V lost 6 bases, and 5 bases had no gene match. The CDR3 DNA reads TGTGCCAGCAGACTAGCGGGAGGGCGGGGAGATACGCAGTATTTT. It is translated as CASRLAGGRGDTQYF.